This T cell receptor (beta chain) comes out of a study of blood T cell repertoires in COVID-19. V lost 0 bases and J lost 7, with 10 bases in between. The CDR3 covers 13 residues. Per the germline V gene, CDR1 is SGHNT and CDR2 is YYREEE (reference sequence). Libraries were prepared by immunoSEQ multiplex PCR; TCRdb keeps only in-frame clonotypes and omits some of them. The sample lists about 90,000 clones; 70% to 90% were seen once. Material for sequencing was peripheral blood. This sequence joins TRBV5-4 and TRBJ1-2; D unclear. The clonotype was recovered from a human donor in a cohort sampled during active COVID-19. The CDR3: CASSLDEARGYTF. For the CDR3, the DNA is TGTGCCAGCAGCTTGGATGAGGCCCGTGGCTACACCTTC.